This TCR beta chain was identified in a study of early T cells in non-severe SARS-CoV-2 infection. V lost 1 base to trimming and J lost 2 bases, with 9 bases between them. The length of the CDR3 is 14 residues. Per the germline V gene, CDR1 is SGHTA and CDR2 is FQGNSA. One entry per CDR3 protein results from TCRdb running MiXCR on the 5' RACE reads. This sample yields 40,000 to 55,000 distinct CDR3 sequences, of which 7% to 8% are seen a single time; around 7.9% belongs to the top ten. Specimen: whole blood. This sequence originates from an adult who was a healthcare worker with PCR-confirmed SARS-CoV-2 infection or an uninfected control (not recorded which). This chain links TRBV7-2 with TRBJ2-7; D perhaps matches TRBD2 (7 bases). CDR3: CASSLGGGPYEQYF. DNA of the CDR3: TGTGCCAGCAGCTTAGGCGGGGGCCCCTACGAGCAGTACTTC.